What follows are 4 T cell receptor beta chains derived from one specimen sequenced in a study of T cells after yellow fever vaccination. Via MiXCR, TCRdb re-called the 5' RACE reads, giving one row per CDR3 protein. Of about 400,000 distinct CDR3 sequences in the sample, roughly 12% were seen once. The sample here was PBMCs, taken on the day of the first yellow fever vaccination. The source is a man between 18 and 35 years old who received the YFV17D yellow fever vaccine.

The rearrangement joins TRBV29-1 to TRBJ2-5; D unresolved. With 4 bases removed from V and 2 bases from J, the gap between germline ends came to 11 bases. This CDR3 comprises 13 residues. Germline loops: CDR1 SQVTM, CDR2 ANQGSEA. In DNA, the CDR3 is TGCAGCGTTGCGAGCAGGCGACAAGAGACCCAGTACTTC. It specifies CSVASRRQETQYF.

This clonotype turned up a few times. The chain employs TRBV6-2 or TRBV6-3 and TRBJ2-4, with 11 bases lining up with TRBD2. The length of the CDR3 is 14 residues. Germline V gene lookup returns CDR1 MNHEY and CDR2 SVGEGT. The V segment lost 4 bases and the J segment 7 bases; nucleotides outside the gene matches: 3. The CDR3 region is CASSFRLAGNIQYF. As DNA, the CDR3 is TGTGCCAGCAGTTTTCGACTAGCGGGGAACATTCAGTACTTC.

This clonotype occurred many times. The CDR3 spells CASEGADLATEAFF. The CDR3 DNA reads TGTGCCAGCGAGGGGGCGGATTTGGCCACTGAAGCTTTCTTT. This chain connects TRBV6-1 to TRBJ1-1; TRBD1 matches 7 bases. The CDR3 is 14 amino acids. Germline loops: CDR1 MNHNS, CDR2 SASEGT. After removal of 8 bases from V and 4 bases from J, the junction contained 10 bases not matched to a gene.

A few counts support this clonotype. The chain uses TRBV4-3 and TRBJ1-4; maybe TRBD1 (6 bases). Trimming pared 1 base from V and 4 bases from J, leaving 13 bases between. The CDR3 contains 16 residues. Per germline, CDR1 LGHNA and CDR2 YSLEER. DNA of the CDR3: TGCGCCAGCAGCCAAGGTCCGAGACAGGATAATGAAAAACTGTTTTTT. This encodes CASSQGPRQDNEKLFF.